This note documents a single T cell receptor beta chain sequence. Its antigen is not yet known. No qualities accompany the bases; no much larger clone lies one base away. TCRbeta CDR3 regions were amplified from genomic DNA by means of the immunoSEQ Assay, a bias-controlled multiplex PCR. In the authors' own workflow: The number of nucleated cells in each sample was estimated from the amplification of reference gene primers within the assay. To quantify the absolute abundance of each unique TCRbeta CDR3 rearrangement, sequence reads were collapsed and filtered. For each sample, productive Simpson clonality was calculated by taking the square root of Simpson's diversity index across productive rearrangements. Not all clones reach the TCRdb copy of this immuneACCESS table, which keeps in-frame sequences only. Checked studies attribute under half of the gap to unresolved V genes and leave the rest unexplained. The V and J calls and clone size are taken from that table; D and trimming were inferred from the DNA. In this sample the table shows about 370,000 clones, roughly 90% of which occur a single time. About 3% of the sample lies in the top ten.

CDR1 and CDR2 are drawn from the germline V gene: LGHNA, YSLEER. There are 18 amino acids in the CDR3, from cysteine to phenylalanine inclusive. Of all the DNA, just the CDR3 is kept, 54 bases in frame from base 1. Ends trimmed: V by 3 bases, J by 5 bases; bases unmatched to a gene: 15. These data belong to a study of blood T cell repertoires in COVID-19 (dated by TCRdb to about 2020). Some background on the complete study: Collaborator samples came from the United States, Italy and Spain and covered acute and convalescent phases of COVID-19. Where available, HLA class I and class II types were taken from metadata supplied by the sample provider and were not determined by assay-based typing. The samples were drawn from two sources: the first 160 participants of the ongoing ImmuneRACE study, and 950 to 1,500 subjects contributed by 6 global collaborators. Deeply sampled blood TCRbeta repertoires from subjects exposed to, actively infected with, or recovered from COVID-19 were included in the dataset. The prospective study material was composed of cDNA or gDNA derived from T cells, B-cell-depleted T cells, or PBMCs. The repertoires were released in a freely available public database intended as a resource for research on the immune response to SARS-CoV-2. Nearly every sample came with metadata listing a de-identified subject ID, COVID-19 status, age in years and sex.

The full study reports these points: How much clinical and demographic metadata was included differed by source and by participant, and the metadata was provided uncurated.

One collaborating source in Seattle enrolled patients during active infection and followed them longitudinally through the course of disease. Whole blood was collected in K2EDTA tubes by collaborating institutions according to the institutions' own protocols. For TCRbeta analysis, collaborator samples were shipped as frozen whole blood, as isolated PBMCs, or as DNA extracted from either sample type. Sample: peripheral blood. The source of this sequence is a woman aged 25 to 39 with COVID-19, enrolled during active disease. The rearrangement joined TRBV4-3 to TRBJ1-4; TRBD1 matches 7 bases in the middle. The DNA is TGCGCCAGCAGCCACATGCGAATGACCGGGACAGTCAATGAAAAACTGTTTTTT. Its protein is CASSHMRMTGTVNEKLFF.